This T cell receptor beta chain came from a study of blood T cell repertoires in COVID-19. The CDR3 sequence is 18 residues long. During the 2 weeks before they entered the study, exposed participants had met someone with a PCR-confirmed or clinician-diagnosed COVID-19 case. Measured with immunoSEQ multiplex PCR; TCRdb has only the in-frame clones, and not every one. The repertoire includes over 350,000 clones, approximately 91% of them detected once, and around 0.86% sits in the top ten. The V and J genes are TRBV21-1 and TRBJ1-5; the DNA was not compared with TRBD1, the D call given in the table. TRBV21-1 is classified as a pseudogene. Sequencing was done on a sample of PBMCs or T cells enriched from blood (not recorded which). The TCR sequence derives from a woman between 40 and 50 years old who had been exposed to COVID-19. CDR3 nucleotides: TGTGCCAGCCCCGGCAATTTCAGGGAAAAAGGAAGCAATCAGCCCCAGCATTTT. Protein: CASPGNFREKGSNQPQHF.